Each of the 21 T cell receptor beta chains below was sequenced from the same sample in a study of T cells in Graves' hyperthyroidism and ophthalmopathy. TCR beta CDR3 sequences were amplified from RNA transcripts. The HTBI primer set drove a first-round RT-PCR of the TCR CDR3. TCRdb fed the multiplex PCR reads into MiXCR, producing one record per CDR3 protein. The sample lists more than 550,000 distinct CDR3 sequences, under 20% occurring once. The sequenced sample was blood. The receptors stem from a woman aged 45-59 years with Graves' hyperthyroidism that later progressed to Graves' ophthalmopathy.

A word on this clonotype: This is likely a read error, given that the CDR3 carries no conserved phenylalanine or tryptophan at its end. The chain has TRBV9 and TRBJ2-7, with 7 positions matching TRBD2. The CDR3 totals 15 residues. CDR1 SGDLS and CDR2 YYNGEE come from the germline V gene. The J segment lost 1 base and the V segment lost 4 bases, leaving 8 bases of the junction unmatched. CDR3 region: CASSTGAGPSYEQYL. CDR3 nucleotide sequence: TGTGCCAGCAGCACTGGAGCGGGGCCGTCCTACGAGCAGTACCTC.

This clonotype was picked up many times. The genes are TRBV5-6 and TRBJ1-2; D gene ambiguous. Germline CDR1 and CDR2: SGHDT and YYEEEE. The CDR3 length is 11 residues. Trimming shortened V by 4 bases and J by 3 bases, and 4 bases separated the two germline ends. The chain's CDR3 is CASSMDYGYTF. DNA of the CDR3: TGTGCCAGCAGCATGGACTATGGCTACACCTTC.

This clonotype was observed a handful of times. The chain joins TRBV7-9 to TRBJ2-7, with D maybe TRBD1 (5 bases). The CDR3 has 14 residues. Germline V CDR1 and CDR2: SEHNR, FQNEAQ (reference sequence). V was pared by 3 bases and J by 0 bases, with 9 bases between. CDR3 loop: CASSLLDNSYEQYF. Here the CDR3 DNA reads TGTGCCAGCAGCTTGCTGGACAACTCCTACGAGCAGTACTTC.

V usage is TRBV29-1 and J usage is TRBJ2-1; weak D call: TRBD1 (7 bases). The CDR3 covers 12 residues. Germline-derived CDR1 and CDR2 are SQVTM and ANQGSEA. Trimming removed 6 bases at V and 7 bases at J, with 13 bases between. The CDR3 nucleotides read TGCAGCGTGGAGGGGGCGCAGAATGAGCAGTTCTTC. It is translated as CSVEGAQNEQFF.

J is TRBJ1-2 and V is TRBV10-3, with D perhaps matching TRBD1 (5 bases). Trimming pared 6 bases from V and 0 bases from J, leaving 8 bases between. The CDR3 totals 13 residues. CDR1 is ENHRY, CDR2 SYGVKD, per germline. CDR3 region: CAISPRANYGYTF. In nucleotides, the CDR3 is TGTGCCATCAGCCCCAGGGCTAACTATGGCTACACCTTC.

The V gene is TRBV3-1, the J gene TRBJ1-6; D might be TRBD1 (6 bases). CDR1 and CDR2 (germline): LGHDT, YNNKEL (reference sequence). This CDR3 contains 17 residues. Between the trimmed V and J ends, which lost 1 base and 10 bases, there was a span of 20 bases. The CDR3 bases are TGTGCCAGCAGCCAAGGGTCGGGGGGCTCGGTCAGGTCACCCCTCCACTTT. Its protein is CASSQGSGGSVRSPLHF.

This clonotype was counted a few times. The V gene is TRBV9, the J gene TRBJ1-1, with D perhaps TRBD1 (6 bases). The CDR3 totals 13 residues. V was trimmed by 2 bases and J by 3 bases, leaving 8 bases between them. Germline loops: CDR1 SGDLS, CDR2 YYNGEE. The CDR3 nucleotides read TGTGCCAGCAGCGTGGACAGTTACACTGAAGCTTTCTTT. Amino acids: CASSVDSYTEAFF.

The chain combines TRBV28 with TRBJ1-2; a weak D match, TRBD1 (5 bases). V was shortened by 5 bases and J by 3 bases, with 13 bases between the two germline ends. There are 14 residues in the CDR3. Per germline, CDR1 MDHEN and CDR2 SYDVKM. CDR3 in DNA: TGTGCCAGCAGTGTAAAGGGGACGCACTATGGCTACACCTTC. Translating it yields CASSVKGTHYGYTF.

This clonotype was observed a few times. The CDR3 region has the DNA TGTGCCAGCAGCTTGAGGTCGGCGGGGGGGGTCGGGGAGCTGTTTTTT. Translated, it gives CASSLRSAGGVGELFF. The genes are TRBV7-8 and TRBJ2-2; 9 positions match TRBD2. The length of the CDR3 is 16 residues. The J segment lost 7 bases and the V segment lost 3 bases, leaving 9 bases of the junction unmatched. Germline V gene data show CDR1 as SGHVS and CDR2 as FQNEAQ.

The table lists this clonotype with many counts. The chain is built from TRBV3-1 and TRBJ1-1, with 10 bases that match TRBD1. The V gene end was trimmed by 4 bases and the J gene end by 5 bases; junction bases not matched to a gene: 7. The germline CDR1 and CDR2 sequences are LGHDT and YNNKEL (reference sequence). This CDR3 contains 15 residues. CDR3 DNA sequence: TGTGCCAGCAGCCCCCGGGACAGGGGAGGAACTGAAGCTTTCTTT. It encodes CASSPRDRGGTEAFF.

In its sample, this clonotype was seen a few times. V usage is TRBV27 and J usage is TRBJ2-3; D is unclear. V lost 2 bases, J lost 0 bases, and 12 bases lay in between. The CDR3 contains 16 residues. Germline V gives CDR1 MNHEY, CDR2 SMNVEV (reference sequence). CDR3 protein: CASSLRSPPSTDTQYF. DNA for the CDR3: TGTGCCAGCAGTTTAAGGTCACCTCCTAGCACAGATACGCAGTATTTT.

This clonotype was seen ten or more times. The rearrangement joins TRBV30 to TRBJ2-7; D call uncertain. Germline assignment: CDR1 GTSNPN and CDR2 SVGIG (reference sequence). The V and J ends lost 3 bases and 0 bases respectively, with 12 bases between them. This CDR3 comprises 14 residues. This CDR3 reads CAWSVTESSYEQYF. CDR3 nucleotides: TGTGCCTGGAGCGTAACGGAGAGCTCCTACGAGCAGTACTTC.

This clonotype was seen many times. The chain carries TRBV12-3 or TRBV12-4 and TRBJ2-5; tentative D call: TRBD2 (6 bases). Between the trimmed V and J ends, which lost 5 bases and 7 bases, there was a span of 20 bases. This CDR3 region has 15 residues. CDR3 in amino acids: CASSPPGTLFGTQYF. The DNA for the CDR3 is TGTGCCAGCAGTCCTCCCGGGACTCTGTTCGGGACCCAGTACTTC.

The gene calls are TRBV5-1 and TRBJ1-6, with 10 bases fitting TRBD1. This CDR3 is built from 15 residues. The germline V gene encodes CDR1 SGHRS and CDR2 YFSETQ. V shed 4 bases and J 9 bases; nucleotides not matched to a gene: 7. The CDR3 here is CASSPRQGAGSPLHF. The CDR3 region has the DNA TGCGCCAGCAGCCCCCGACAGGGGGCCGGTTCACCCCTCCACTTT.

This clonotype was counted a few times. One end of the junction fails to match germline, which may point to a read error. The chain uses TRBV6-6 and TRBJ2-5; TRBD1 agrees at 7 bases. Germline-derived CDR1 and CDR2 are MNHNY and SVGAGI (reference sequence). This CDR3 spans 17 amino acids. CDR3 bases: TGTGCCGGCAGTTACTCGTTTTATGGGACAGAGGGAGAGACCCAGTACTTC. Translated: CAGSYSFYGTEGETQYF.

This rearrangement joins TRBV5-1 to TRBJ2-4; the D gene is possibly TRBD1 (6 bases). The CDR3 contains 14 residues. Germline CDR1 is SGHRS and CDR2 is YFSETQ. Trimming stripped 3 bases from V and 9 bases from J, with 16 bases between. This CDR3 reads CASSSRTRGTIQYF. The CDR3 region has the DNA TGCGCCAGCAGCTCTAGAACCAGGGGAACCATTCAGTACTTC.

J is TRBJ1-3 and V is TRBV29-1, with D possibly TRBD1 on 5 matching bases. The V end was cut by 6 bases, the J end by 0 bases, with 15 bases between. CDR1 is SQVTM and CDR2 is ANQGSEA in the germline V gene. The CDR3 runs to 15 residues. This chain's CDR3 is CSVEMLTASGNTIYF. CDR3 coding DNA: TGCAGCGTCGAAATGCTGACAGCCTCTGGAAACACCATATATTTT.

To note about this clonotype: This sequence may be a read error, since a much larger clone differs from it by one base. V is TRBV18 and J is TRBJ1-2; no firm D call. The CDR3 is made up of 16 amino acids. Germline V CDR1 and CDR2: KGHSH, LQKENI. V lost 4 bases, J lost 2 bases, and 17 bases lay in between. CDR3 bases: TGTGCCAGCTCACTAACCCATCTGGATCGGAACTATGGCTACACCTTC. Residues: CASSLTHLDRNYGYTF.

Only a few counts were recorded for this clonotype. This chain joins TRBV7-8 and TRBJ1-6; TRBD1 is a possible D gene (5 bases). Trimming took off 5 bases at V and 7 bases at J, with 15 bases between the two ends. This CDR3 is built from 15 residues. Germline CDR1 SGHVS, CDR2 FQNEAQ. In DNA form, the CDR3 reads TGTGCCAGCAGCCCGGGACTCCCAGGGAATTCACCCCTCCACTTT. It yields the protein CASSPGLPGNSPLHF.

The sample holds a few counts of this clonotype. CDR3 residues: CASSNRRNQPQHF. For the CDR3, the DNA is TGTGCCAGCAGCAACCGACGCAATCAGCCCCAGCATTTT. This chain links TRBV11-2 with TRBJ1-5; D not resolved. Germline CDR1 SGHAT, CDR2 FQNNGV. Trimming removed 5 bases from V and 2 bases from J, with 7 bases in between. The CDR3 is made up of 13 amino acids.

Many counts were recorded for this clonotype. The J gene is TRBJ2-3, the V gene TRBV5-1; 7 positions agree with TRBD1. In germline, CDR1 is SGHRS, CDR2 YFSETQ. CDR3 size: 15 residues. Trimming at V came to 3 bases and at J to 5 bases, leaving 9 bases not matched to a gene. CDR3 sequence (DNA): TGCGCCAGCAGCTGGACCCGGGACAGTCTAGATACGCAGTATTTT. Translated, it gives CASSWTRDSLDTQYF.